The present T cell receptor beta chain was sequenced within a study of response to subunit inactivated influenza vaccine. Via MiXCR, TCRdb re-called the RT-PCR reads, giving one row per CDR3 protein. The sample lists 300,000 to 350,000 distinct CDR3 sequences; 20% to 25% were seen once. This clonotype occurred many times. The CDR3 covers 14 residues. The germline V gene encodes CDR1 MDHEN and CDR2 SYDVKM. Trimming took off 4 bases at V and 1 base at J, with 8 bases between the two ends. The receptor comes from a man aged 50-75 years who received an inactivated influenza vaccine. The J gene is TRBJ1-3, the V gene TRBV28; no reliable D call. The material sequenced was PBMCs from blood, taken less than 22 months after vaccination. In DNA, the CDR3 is TGTGCCAGCAGTTGGGGAATGTCTGGAAACACCATATATTTT. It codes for CASSWGMSGNTIYF.